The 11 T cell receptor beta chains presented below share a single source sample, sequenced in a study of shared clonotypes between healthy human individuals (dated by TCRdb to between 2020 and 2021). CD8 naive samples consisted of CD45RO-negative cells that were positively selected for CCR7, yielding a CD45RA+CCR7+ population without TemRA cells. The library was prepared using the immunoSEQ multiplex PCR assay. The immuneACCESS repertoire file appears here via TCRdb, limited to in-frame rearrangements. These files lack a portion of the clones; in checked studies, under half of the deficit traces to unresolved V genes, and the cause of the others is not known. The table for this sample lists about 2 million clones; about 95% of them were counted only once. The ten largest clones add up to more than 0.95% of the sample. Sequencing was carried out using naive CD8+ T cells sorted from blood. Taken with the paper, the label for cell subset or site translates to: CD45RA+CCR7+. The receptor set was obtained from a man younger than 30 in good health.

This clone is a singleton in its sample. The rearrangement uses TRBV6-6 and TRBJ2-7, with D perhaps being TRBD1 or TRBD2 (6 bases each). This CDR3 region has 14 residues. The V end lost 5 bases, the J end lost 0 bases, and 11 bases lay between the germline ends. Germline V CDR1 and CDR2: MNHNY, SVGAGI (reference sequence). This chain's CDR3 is CASSPGGSSYEQYF. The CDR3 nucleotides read TGTGCCAGCAGTCCCGGGGGCTCCTCCTACGAGCAGTACTTC.

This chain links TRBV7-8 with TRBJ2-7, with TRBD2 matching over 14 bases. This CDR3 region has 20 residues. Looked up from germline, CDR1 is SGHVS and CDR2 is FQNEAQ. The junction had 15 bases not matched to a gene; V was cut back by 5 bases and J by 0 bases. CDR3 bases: TGTGCCAGCAGCCAGGGACTAGCGGGAGTCAATGTCTTCCTCTCCTACGAGCAGTACTTC. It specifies CASSQGLAGVNVFLSYEQYF. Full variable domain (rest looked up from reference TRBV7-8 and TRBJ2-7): GAGVSQSPRYKVAKRGQDVALRCDPISGHVSLFWYQQALGQGPEFLTYFQNEAQLDKSGLPSDRFFAERPEGSVSTLKIQRTQQEDSAVYLCASSQGLAGVNVFLSYEQYFGPGTRLTVT.

CDR3 DNA sequence: TGTGCCAGCAGTTACTCGGAAGCGGACTACAATGAGCAGTTCTTC. Translation gives CASSYSEADYNEQFF. The rearrangement joins TRBV6-6 to TRBJ2-1; TRBD2 is a possible D gene (5 bases). CDR1 and CDR2 (germline): MNHNY, SVGAGI (reference sequence). CDR3 length: 15 amino acids. V gave up 0 bases and J gave up 3 bases, with 9 bases separating them.

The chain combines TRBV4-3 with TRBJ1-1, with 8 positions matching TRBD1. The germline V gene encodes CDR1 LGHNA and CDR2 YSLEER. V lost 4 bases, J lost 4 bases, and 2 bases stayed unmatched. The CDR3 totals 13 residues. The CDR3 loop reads CASSPRGPTEAFF. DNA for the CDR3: TGCGCCAGCAGCCCCAGGGGGCCCACTGAAGCTTTCTTT.

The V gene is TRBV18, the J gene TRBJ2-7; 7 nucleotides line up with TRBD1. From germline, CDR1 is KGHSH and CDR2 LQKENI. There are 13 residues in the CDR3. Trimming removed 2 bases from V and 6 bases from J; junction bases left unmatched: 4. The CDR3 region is CASSPLGGIEQYF. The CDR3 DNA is TGTGCCAGCTCACCATTAGGGGGCATCGAGCAGTACTTC.

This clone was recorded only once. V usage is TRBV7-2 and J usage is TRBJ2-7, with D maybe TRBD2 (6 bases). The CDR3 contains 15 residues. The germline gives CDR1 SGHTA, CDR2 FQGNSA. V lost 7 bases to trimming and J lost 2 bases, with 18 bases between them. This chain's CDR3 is CASNVRRGAAYEQYF. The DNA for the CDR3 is TGTGCCAGCAACGTAAGGCGGGGCGCCGCCTACGAGCAGTACTTC. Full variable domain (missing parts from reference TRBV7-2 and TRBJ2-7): GAGVSQSPSNKVTEKGKDVELRCDPISGHTALYWYRQSLGQGLEFLIYFQGNSAPDKSGLPSDRFSAERTGGSVSTLTIQRTQQEDSAVYLCASNVRRGAAYEQYFGPGTRLTVT.

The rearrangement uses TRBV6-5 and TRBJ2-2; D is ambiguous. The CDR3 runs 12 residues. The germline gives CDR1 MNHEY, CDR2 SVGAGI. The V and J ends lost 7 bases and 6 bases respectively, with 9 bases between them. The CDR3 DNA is TGTGCCAGCAACGACAACTCCGGGGAGCTGTTTTTT. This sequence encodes CASNDNSGELFF.

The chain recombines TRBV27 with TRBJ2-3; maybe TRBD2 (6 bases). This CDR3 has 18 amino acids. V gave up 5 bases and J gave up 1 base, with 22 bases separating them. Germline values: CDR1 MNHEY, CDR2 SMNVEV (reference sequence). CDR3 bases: TGTGCCAGCAGTCCACTCGCGGACTACTCGGGGGGCACAGATACGCAGTATTTT. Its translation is CASSPLADYSGGTDTQYF.

CDR3 bases: TGCGCCAGCAGCTTCCTGGCTAGCGGGGGGAGCTCCTACGAGCAGTACTTC. This encodes CASSFLASGGSSYEQYF. V gene TRBV5-1 combines with J gene TRBJ2-7; 11 bases line up with TRBD2. Germline V gene data show CDR1 as SGHRS and CDR2 as YFSETQ. The CDR3 loop spans 17 amino acids. Germline trimming cut 2 bases from V and 0 bases from J; bases unmatched to any gene: 7.

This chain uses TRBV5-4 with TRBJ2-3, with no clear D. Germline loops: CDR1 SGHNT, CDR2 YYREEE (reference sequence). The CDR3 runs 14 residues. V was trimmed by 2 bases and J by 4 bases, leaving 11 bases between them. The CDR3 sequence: CASSFSLEPDTQYF. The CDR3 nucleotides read TGTGCCAGCAGCTTCTCCCTAGAGCCAGATACGCAGTATTTT.

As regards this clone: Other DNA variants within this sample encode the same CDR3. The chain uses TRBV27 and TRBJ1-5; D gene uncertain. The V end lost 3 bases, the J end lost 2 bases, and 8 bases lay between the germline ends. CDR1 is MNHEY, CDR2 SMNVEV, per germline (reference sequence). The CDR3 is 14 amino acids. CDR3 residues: CASSFSLGNQPQHF. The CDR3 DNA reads TGTGCCAGCAGTTTTTCCCTCGGCAATCAGCCCCAGCATTTT.